The 10 T cell receptor beta chains below come from one sample, sequenced in a study of cytomegalovirus exposure and HLA in healthy donors. The table came from immunoSEQ multiplex PCR; TCRdb's copy has only in-frame clones and leaves some out. This repertoire shows 120,000 or so clones, around nine tenths found once; its top ten account for roughly 1.4%. The sample comprised PBMCs. Receptors originate from a man aged 30 to 45 in good health and CMV-seronegative.

The chain combines TRBV7-2 with TRBJ2-2; D not resolved. Trimming shortened V by 2 bases and J by 5 bases, and 12 bases separated the two germline ends. From germline, CDR1 is SGHTA and CDR2 FQGNSA. The CDR3 extends over 15 amino acids. The DNA for the CDR3 is TGTGCCAGCAGCTTAAGAGGCGGATTGACCGGGGAGCTGTTTTTT. Its translation is CASSLRGGLTGELFF.

V is TRBV7-2 and J is TRBJ1-2, with D possibly being TRBD1 (5 bases). Trimming shortened V by 5 bases and J by 2 bases, and 12 bases separated the two germline ends. CDR1 and CDR2 from the germline V gene are SGHTA and FQGNSA. The CDR3 covers 14 residues. The CDR3 region has the DNA TGTGCCAGCAGCCCGTCGGACAACAACTATGGCTACACCTTC. Translating it yields CASSPSDNNYGYTF.

The chain has TRBV5-6 and TRBJ2-1; D may be TRBD2 (6 bases). The CDR3 has 14 amino acids. V gave up 1 base and J gave up 9 bases, with 14 bases separating them. Germline CDR1 and CDR2: SGHDT and YYEEEE. In nucleotides, the CDR3 is TGTGCCAGCAGCTTGATGGGACTGAGGGGTGAGCAGTTCTTC. This encodes CASSLMGLRGEQFF.

The genes are TRBV6-4 and TRBJ1-5; D remains unclear. Between the trimmed V and J ends, which lost 3 bases and 4 bases, there was a span of 7 bases. The CDR3 has 13 residues. CDR1 and CDR2 (germline): MRHNA, SNTAGT. The CDR3 nucleotides are TGTGCCAGCAGTGAAGCTACGAATCAGCCCCAGCATTTT. Translation gives CASSEATNQPQHF.

The V gene is TRBV2, the J gene TRBJ1-5; the match to TRBD1 covers 7 bases. CDR1 and CDR2 from the germline V gene are SNHLY and FYNNEI. Trimming cost V 5 bases and J 4 bases; bases outside gene matches: 11. The CDR3 covers 16 residues. Here the CDR3 reads CASSSRRTGDNQPQHF. The CDR3 DNA reads TGTGCCAGCAGTTCTCGGAGGACAGGAGATAATCAGCCCCAGCATTTT.

J is TRBJ1-5 and V is TRBV12-5, with 7 bases matching TRBD1. The length of the CDR3 is 11 residues. Germline CDR1 LGHNT, CDR2 FRNRAP. After removal of 4 bases from V and 13 bases from J, the junction contained 4 bases not matched to a gene. The CDR3 DNA is TGTGCTAGTGGTTCAGGACAGGCGCAGCATTTT. It is translated as CASGSGQAQHF.

The rearrangement uses TRBV7-9 and TRBJ2-3, with D possibly being TRBD2 (6 bases). Germline lookup yields CDR1 SEHNR and CDR2 FQNEAQ (reference sequence). The CDR3 spans 15 residues. V was cut by 3 bases and J by 1 base, with 11 bases left in between. CDR3 sequence reads: CASSFWASGTDTQYF. The DNA of the CDR3 is TGTGCCAGCAGCTTTTGGGCTAGCGGCACAGATACGCAGTATTTT.

The V and J genes are TRBV6-6 and TRBJ1-5; no clear D gene. V shed 6 bases and J shed 0 bases, with 9 bases lying between them. Germline CDR1 and CDR2: MNHNY and SVGAGI (reference sequence). The CDR3 is made up of 14 amino acids. The CDR3 DNA sequence: TGTGCCAGCAGGGGTACAGATAGCAATCAGCCCCAGCATTTT. It yields the protein CASRGTDSNQPQHF.

V is TRBV7-2 and J is TRBJ1-5, with no clear D. From germline, CDR1 is SGHTA and CDR2 FQGNSA. V dropped 1 base and J dropped 0 bases, with 7 bases sitting between them. The CDR3 consists of 15 residues. The CDR3 sequence: CASSLGQVSNQPQHF. CDR3 sequence (DNA): TGTGCCAGCAGCTTAGGGCAGGTTAGCAATCAGCCCCAGCATTTT.

The chain joins TRBV20-1 to TRBJ1-1, with 9 positions matching TRBD1. The V and J ends lost 5 bases and 11 bases, in that order; junction bases with no gene match: 6. This CDR3 region has 11 residues. CDR1 DFQATT and CDR2 SNEGSKA come from the germline V gene (reference sequence). The CDR3 reads CSAPRTGVAFF. The CDR3 DNA is TGCAGTGCTCCACGGACAGGGGTGGCTTTCTTT.